This T cell receptor (beta chain) was sequenced for a study of T cells in localized non-small cell lung cancer (TCRdb year 2020). As for the study more broadly: The study analyzed T cell repertoires of about 230 early-stage NSCLC patients, comparing tumors and uninvolved tumor-adjacent lungs. The cohort was made up of approximately 250 treatment-naive NSCLC patients whose localized lung tumors had been resected. NSCLC patients had a mean age of roughly 66 years, and around 140 were male and 107 female.

Overall study results and their limits: Because multi-region tumor sequencing was not performed, intratumor heterogeneity could not be ruled out. Uninvolved tumor-adjacent lung showed the highest T cell clonality, higher than tumor, which suggests more focused antigenic responses in the adjacent lung. A median of roughly 60 of the top 100 tumor clones were detected in paired uninvolved adjacent lung, and 25 to 35 of these tumor clones were also found among the top 100 clones of the paired uninvolved adjacent lung. Because the study design was exploratory, TCR variables were selected using unadjusted p-values without false-discovery rate correction. Longer overall survival was associated with higher blood T cell density, whereas shorter survival was associated with higher adjacent-lung clonality.

For this clone: Its target antigen remains unknown. Within one base of it there is no much larger clone, and no base qualities were kept.

Sequences SGHTA (CDR1) and FQGTGA (CDR2) are obtained from the germline V gene. V lost 5 bases and J lost 10 bases; the stretch between them is 15 bases long. From the cysteine through the phenylalanine, the CDR3 covers 14 amino acids. Just CDR3 DNA is preserved here, 42 bases in frame from base 1. At diagnosis, tumor, uninvolved tumor-adjacent lung and peripheral blood were collected and then preserved as a mix of FFPE and fresh-frozen material. For TCR repertoire profiling, blood samples were analyzed as peripheral blood mononuclear cells. The immunoSEQ Assay was used to sequence TCR beta CDR3 regions from DNA. Regarding the original processing steps: T cell density was computed as TCR beta template counts normalized to usable DNA estimated by amplifying housekeeping genes. The preseqR package was used to estimate richness by extrapolating to 400,000 templates for PBMC samples and to 120,000 templates for tissue samples. Clonality was defined by subtracting Pielou's evenness from one. To identify tissue-enriched TCRs, differential abundance testing was run on productive amino-acid clonotypes with a minimum total count of 5 and an alpha of 0.1. The Jaccard Index and the Morisita Overlap Index were used to measure repertoire overlap between compartments. GLIPH grouped TCR beta CDR3s together with public tetramer-defined viral CDR3s, and a viral motif had to include at least three viral sequences and also show V-gene enrichment. As stored in TCRdb, this immuneACCESS dataset retains in-frame rearrangements with V and J assigned. A fraction of the clones does not appear; measured against another copy, unresolved V genes explain less than half of the discrepancy, and the remainder lacks a known reason. The V and J calls and clone size are taken from that table; D and trimming were inferred from the DNA. The sample yields roughly 26,000 clones; approximately 90% were counted once. The ten most abundant clones make up about 14% of the sample.

The TCR was taken from a female donor older than 55 with stage II squamous cell lung carcinoma. The sequence is built from TRBV7-3 and TRBJ1-6, with a tentative D gene TRBD1 over 5 matching bases. Specimen: peripheral blood, collected before any cancer treatment. Here the CDR3 is given as CASSEIGGRSPLHF. The base sequence is TGTGCCAGCAGCGAGATCGGGGGTAGATCACCCCTCCACTTT. Extended through the reference TRBV7-3 and TRBJ1-6 proteins, this CDR3 yields the full variable domain: GAGVSQTPSNKVTEKGKYVELRCDPISGHTALYWYRQSLGQGPEFLIYFQGTGAADDSGLPNDRFFAVRPEGSVSTLKIQRTERGDSAVYLCASSEIGGRSPLHFGNGTRLTVT.